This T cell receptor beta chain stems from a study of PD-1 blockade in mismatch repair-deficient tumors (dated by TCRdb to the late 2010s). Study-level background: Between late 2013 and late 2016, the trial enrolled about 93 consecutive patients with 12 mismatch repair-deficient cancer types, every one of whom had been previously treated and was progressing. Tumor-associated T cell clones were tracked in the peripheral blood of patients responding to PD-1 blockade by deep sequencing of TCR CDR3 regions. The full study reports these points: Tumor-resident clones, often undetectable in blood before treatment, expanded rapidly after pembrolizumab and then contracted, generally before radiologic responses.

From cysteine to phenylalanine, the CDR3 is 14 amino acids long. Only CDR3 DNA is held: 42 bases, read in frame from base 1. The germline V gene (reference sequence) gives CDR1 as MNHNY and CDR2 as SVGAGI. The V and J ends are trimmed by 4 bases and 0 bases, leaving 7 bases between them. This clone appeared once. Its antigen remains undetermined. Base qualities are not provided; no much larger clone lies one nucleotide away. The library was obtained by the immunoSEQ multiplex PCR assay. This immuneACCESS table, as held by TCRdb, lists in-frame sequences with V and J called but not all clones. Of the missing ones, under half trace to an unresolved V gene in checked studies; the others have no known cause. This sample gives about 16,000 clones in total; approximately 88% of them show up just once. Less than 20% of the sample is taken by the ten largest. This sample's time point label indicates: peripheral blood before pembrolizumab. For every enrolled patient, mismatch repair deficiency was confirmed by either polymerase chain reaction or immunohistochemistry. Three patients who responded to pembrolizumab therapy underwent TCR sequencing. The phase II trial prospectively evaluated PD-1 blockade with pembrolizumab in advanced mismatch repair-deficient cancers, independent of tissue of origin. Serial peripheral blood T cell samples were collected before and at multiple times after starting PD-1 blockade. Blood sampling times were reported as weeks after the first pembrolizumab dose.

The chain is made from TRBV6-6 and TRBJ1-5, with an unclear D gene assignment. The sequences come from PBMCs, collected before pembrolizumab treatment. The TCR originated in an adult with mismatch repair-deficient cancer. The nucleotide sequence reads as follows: TGTGCCAGCAGTTCTGGAAATAGCAATCAGCCCCAGCATTTT. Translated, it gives CASSSGNSNQPQHF.